Presented here are 3 T cell receptor beta chains from one specimen sequenced in a study of T cell changes during pregnancy in multiple sclerosis. Libraries were prepared by immunoSEQ multiplex PCR; TCRdb keeps only in-frame clonotypes and omits some of them. The top ten clones hold 1% to 1.5% of a sample with some 100,000 clones, roughly 92% of them seen once. Sample: peripheral blood, taken in the second trimester of pregnancy. Receptor source: a female donor with multiple sclerosis, enrolled in a pregnancy study.

This clone occurred once. The gene calls are TRBV30 and TRBJ1-3; TRBD1 aligns across 7 bases. The CDR3 sequence is 14 residues long. Per germline, CDR1 GTSNPN and CDR2 SVGIG (reference sequence). V shed 4 bases and J 2 bases; nucleotides not matched to a gene: 5. The CDR3, as DNA: TGTGCCTGGAACCCAGACAGGGCTGGAAACACCATATATTTT. This sequence encodes CAWNPDRAGNTIYF. Supplemented by reference TRBV30 and TRBJ1-3, the full variable domain reads SQTIHQWPATLVQPVGSPLSLECTVEGTSNPNLYWYRQAAGRGLQLLFYSVGIGQISSEVPQNLSASRPQDRQFILSSKKLLLSDSGFYLCAWNPDRAGNTIYFGEGSWLTVV.

The CDR3 protein is CASRLDRGNEKLFF. In DNA form, the CDR3 reads TGTGCCAGCAGACTGGACAGGGGAAATGAAAAACTGTTTTTT. The V and J genes are TRBV7-2 and TRBJ1-4, with 9 positions matching TRBD1. CDR3 length: 14 amino acids. CDR1 SGHTA and CDR2 FQGNSA come from the germline V gene. Losses at the gene ends were 6 bases for V and 5 bases for J; bases not matched to a gene: 4.

The chain couples TRBV10-1 to TRBJ1-1, with 8 bases lining up with TRBD1. The germline V gene encodes CDR1 WNHNN and CDR2 SYGVQD (reference sequence). The length of the CDR3 is 14 residues. J was trimmed by 5 bases and V by 7 bases; bases with no gene match: 9. CDR3 DNA sequence: TGCGCCAGCACCCCCAACAGGGGGTTTACTGAAGCTTTCTTT. It translates to CASTPNRGFTEAFF.